This T cell receptor beta chain was observed in a study of blood T cell repertoires in COVID-19. Study-level background: Collection of acute and convalescent COVID-19 samples took place in the United States, Italy and Spain. The analysed material was cDNA or gDNA that came from T cells, B-cell-depleted T cells, or PBMCs.

Original analysis: Amplification from reference gene primers served as the basis for estimated nucleated cell counts. The table came from immunoSEQ multiplex PCR; TCRdb's copy has only in-frame clones and leaves some out. The V and J calls and the clone size are those of that table, but D and trimming were determined from the DNA. The data contain about 400,000 clones, roughly 86% of them singletons. This clone was detected once. Those who participated ranged in age from roughly 18 to 89 years and resided in some 24 US areas. Losses at the gene ends were 4 bases for V and 6 bases for J; bases not matched to a gene: 11. The germline V gene encodes CDR1 MNHEY and CDR2 SMNVEV (reference sequence). The CDR3 length is 16 residues.

What was sequenced was PBMCs or T cells enriched from blood (not recorded which). The receptor was derived from a woman under 40 who had recovered from COVID-19. The J gene is TRBJ2-7, the V gene TRBV27; 11 bases agree with TRBD1. CDR3 sequence reads: CASSYIPPGQGGEQYF. In nucleotides, the CDR3 is TGTGCCAGCAGTTACATACCCCCGGGACAGGGGGGCGAGCAGTACTTC.